This T cell receptor (beta chain) originates from a study of memory B cells and T cells in multiple sclerosis. This clone has a handful of counts. The length of the CDR3 is 12 residues. Looked up from germline, CDR1 is SGDLS and CDR2 is YYNGEE. Trimming shortened V by 0 bases and J by 5 bases, and 6 bases separated the two germline ends. Sequenced by immunoSEQ multiplex PCR; TCRdb stores in-frame clones only, minus some. The sample has around 7,600 clones, roughly 64% seen once. The rearrangement links TRBV9 to TRBJ2-7; D is unclear. Input material: memory (CD45RO+) CD8+ T cells from blood. This receptor was identified in a human donor with multiple sclerosis. The CDR3 bases are TGTGCCAGCAGCGTAGGGGCAGACGAGCAGTACTTC. As protein: CASSVGADEQYF.